This T cell receptor (beta chain) was retrieved from a study of T cell responses to AZD1222 COVID-19 vaccine. Data came from immunoSEQ multiplex PCR; TCRdb stores just in-frame clones and leaves some out. The sample includes roughly 120,000 clones, 88% of them seen just once. CDR1 LGHNT and CDR2 FRNRAP come from the germline V gene. J lost 6 bases, V lost 0 bases, and 10 bases had no gene match. This CDR3 comprises 16 residues. The TCR was taken from an adult who received the AZD1222 COVID-19 vaccine. The chain links TRBV12-5 to TRBJ1-2, with 7 bases matching TRBD1. The source was peripheral blood, collected 28 days after the second AZD1222 dose. CDR3 amino acids: CASGLVLAGGRDGYTF. The CDR3 DNA reads TGTGCTAGTGGTTTGGTACTGGCAGGGGGAAGGGATGGCTACACCTTC.